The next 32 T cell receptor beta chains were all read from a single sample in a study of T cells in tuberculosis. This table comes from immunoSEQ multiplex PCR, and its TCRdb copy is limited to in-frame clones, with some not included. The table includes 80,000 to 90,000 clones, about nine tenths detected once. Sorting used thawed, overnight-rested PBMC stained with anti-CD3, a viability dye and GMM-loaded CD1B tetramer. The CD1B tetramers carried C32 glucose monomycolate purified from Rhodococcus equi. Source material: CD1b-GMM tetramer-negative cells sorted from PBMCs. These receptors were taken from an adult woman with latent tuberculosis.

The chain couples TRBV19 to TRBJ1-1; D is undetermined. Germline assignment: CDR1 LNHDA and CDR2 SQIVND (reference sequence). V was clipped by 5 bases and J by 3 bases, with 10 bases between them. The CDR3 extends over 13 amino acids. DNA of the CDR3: TGTGCCAGTAGTCTACGGGATTACACTGAAGCTTTCTTT. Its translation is CASSLRDYTEAFF.

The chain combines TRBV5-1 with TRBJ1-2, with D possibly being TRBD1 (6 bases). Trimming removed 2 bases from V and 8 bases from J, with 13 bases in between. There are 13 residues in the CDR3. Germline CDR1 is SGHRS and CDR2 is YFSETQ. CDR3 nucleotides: TGCGCCAGCAGCTTCGGCACAGGGAAGGGCTACACCTTC. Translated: CASSFGTGKGYTF. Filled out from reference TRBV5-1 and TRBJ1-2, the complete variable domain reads KAGVTQTPRYLIKTRGQQVTLSCSPISGHRSVSWYQQTPGQGLQFLFEYFSETQRNKGNFPGRFSGRQFSNSRSEMNVSTLELGDSALYLCASSFGTGKGYTFGSGTRLTVV.

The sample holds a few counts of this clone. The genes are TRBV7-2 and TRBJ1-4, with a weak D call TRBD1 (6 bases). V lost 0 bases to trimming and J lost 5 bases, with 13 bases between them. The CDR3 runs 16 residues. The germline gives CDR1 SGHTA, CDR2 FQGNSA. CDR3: CASSLAGWGQNEKLFF. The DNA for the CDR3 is TGTGCCAGCAGCTTAGCGGGGTGGGGACAAAATGAAAAACTGTTTTTT. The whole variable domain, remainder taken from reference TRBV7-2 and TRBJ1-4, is GAGVSQSPSNKVTEKGKDVELRCDPISGHTALYWYRQSLGQGLEFLIYFQGNSAPDKSGLPSDRFSAERTGGSVSTLTIQRTQQEDSAVYLCASSLAGWGQNEKLFFGSGTQLSVL.

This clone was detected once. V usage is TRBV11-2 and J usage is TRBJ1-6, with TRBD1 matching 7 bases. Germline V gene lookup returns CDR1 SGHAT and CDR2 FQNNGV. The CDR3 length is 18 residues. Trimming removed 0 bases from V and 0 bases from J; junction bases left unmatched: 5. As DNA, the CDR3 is TGTGCCAGCAGCTTAGACCTGGACAGGAGCTCCTATAATTCACCCCTCCACTTT. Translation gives CASSLDLDRSSYNSPLHF.

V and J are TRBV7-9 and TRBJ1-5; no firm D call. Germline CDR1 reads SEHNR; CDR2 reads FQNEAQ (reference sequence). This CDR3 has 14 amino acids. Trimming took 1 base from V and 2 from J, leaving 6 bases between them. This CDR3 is CASSLDNGNQPQHF. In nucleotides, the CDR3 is TGTGCCAGCAGCTTAGATAATGGCAATCAGCCCCAGCATTTT.

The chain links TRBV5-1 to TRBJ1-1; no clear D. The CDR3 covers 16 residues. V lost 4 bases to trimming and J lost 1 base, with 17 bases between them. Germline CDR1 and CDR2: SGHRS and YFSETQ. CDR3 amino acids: CASSPGLKAGNTEAFF. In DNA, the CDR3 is TGCGCCAGCAGCCCAGGACTTAAAGCAGGGAACACTGAAGCTTTCTTT.

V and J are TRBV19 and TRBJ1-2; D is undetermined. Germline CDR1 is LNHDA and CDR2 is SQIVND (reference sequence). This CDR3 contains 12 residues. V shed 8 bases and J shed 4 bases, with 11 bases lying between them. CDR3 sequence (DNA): TGTGCCAGTCGGGAAAGGGTCTATGGCTACACCTTC. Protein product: CASRERVYGYTF.

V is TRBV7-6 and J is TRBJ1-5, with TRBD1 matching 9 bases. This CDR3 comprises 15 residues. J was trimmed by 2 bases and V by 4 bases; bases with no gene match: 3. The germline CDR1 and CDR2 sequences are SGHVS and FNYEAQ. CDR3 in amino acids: CASSYRQGGNQPQHF. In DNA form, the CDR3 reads TGTGCCAGCAGCTACCGACAGGGGGGCAATCAGCCCCAGCATTTT. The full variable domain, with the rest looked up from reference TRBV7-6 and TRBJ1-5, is GAGVSQSPRYKVTKRGQDVALRCDPISGHVSLYWYRQALGQGPEFLTYFNYEAQQDKSGLPNDRFSAERPEGSISTLTIQRTEQRDSAMYRCASSYRQGGNQPQHFGDGTRLSIL.

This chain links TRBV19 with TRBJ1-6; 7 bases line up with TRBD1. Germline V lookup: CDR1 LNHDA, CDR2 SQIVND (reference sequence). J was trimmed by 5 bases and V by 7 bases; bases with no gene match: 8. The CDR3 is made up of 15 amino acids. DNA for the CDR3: TGTGCCAGTAATCTGGACAGGAGGAATAATTCACCCCTCCACTTT. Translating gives CASNLDRRNNSPLHF.

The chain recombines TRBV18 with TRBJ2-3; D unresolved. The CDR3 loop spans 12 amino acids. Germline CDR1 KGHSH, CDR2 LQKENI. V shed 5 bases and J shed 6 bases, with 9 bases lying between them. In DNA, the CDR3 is TGTGCCAGCTCATGGCCCCTGGATACGCAGTATTTT. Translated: CASSWPLDTQYF.

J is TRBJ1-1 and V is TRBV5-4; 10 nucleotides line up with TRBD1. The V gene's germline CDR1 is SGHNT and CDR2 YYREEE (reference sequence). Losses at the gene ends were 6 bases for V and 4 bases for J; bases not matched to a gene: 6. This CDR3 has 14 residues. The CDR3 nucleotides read TGTGCCAGCAAGCTGGGACAGGGGAGCACTGAAGCTTTCTTT. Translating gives CASKLGQGSTEAFF.

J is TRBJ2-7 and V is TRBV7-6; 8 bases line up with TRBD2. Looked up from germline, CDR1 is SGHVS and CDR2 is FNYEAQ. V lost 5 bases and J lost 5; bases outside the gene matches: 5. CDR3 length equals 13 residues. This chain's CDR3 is CASSTGLGNEQYF. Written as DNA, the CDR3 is TGTGCCAGCAGCACGGGACTAGGGAACGAGCAGTACTTC.

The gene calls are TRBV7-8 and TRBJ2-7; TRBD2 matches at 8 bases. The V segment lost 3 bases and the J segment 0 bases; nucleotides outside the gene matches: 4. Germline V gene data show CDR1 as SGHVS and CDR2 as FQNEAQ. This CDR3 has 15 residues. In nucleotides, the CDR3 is TGTGCCAGCAGCTTGGATAGCGGGGCCTCCTACGAGCAGTACTTC. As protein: CASSLDSGASYEQYF.

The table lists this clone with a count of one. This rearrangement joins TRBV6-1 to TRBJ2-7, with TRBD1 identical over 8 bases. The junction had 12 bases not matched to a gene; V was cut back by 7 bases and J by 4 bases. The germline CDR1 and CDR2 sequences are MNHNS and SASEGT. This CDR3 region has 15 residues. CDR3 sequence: CASKKTGTGSYEQYF. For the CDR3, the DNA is TGTGCCAGCAAAAAGACCGGGACAGGATCTTACGAGCAGTACTTC.

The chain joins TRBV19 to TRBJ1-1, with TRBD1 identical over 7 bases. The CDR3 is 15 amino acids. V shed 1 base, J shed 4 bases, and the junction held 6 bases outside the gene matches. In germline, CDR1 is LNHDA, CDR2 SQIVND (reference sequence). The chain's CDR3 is CASSIVGTGVTEAFF. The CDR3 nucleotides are TGTGCCAGTAGTATAGTTGGAACAGGGGTCACTGAAGCTTTCTTT.

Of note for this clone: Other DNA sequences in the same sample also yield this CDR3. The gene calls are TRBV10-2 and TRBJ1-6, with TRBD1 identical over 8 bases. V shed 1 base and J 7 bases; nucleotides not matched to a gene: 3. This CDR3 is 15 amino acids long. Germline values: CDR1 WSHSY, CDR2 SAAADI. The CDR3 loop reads CASSEFAGGNSPLHF. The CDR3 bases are TGCGCCAGCAGTGAGTTTGCAGGGGGCAATTCACCCCTCCACTTT.

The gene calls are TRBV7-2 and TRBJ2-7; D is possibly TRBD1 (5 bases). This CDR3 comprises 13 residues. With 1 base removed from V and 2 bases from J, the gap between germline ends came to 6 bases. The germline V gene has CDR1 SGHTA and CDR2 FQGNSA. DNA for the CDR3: TGTGCCAGCAGCTTAGGGGGCCCCTACGAGCAGTACTTC. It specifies CASSLGGPYEQYF.

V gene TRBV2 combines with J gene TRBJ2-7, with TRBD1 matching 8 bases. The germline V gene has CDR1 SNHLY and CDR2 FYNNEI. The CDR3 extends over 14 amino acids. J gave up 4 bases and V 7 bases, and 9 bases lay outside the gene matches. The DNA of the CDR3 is TGTGCCAGCAAAGTGAACAGGGGGATTTACGAGCAGTACTTC. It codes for CASKVNRGIYEQYF.

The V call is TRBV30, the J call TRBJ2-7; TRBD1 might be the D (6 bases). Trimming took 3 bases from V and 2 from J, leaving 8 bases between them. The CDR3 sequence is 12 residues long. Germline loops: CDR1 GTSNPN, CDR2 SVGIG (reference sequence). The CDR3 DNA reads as TGTGCCTGGAGGCAGGGGACCTACGAGCAGTACTTC. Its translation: CAWRQGTYEQYF.

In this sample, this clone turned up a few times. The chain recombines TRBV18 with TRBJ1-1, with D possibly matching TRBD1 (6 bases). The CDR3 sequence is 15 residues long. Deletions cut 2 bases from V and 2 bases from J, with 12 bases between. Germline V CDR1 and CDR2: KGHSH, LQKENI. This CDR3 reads CASSPLGAGNTEAFF. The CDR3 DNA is TGTGCCAGCTCACCATTGGGGGCAGGAAACACTGAAGCTTTCTTT.

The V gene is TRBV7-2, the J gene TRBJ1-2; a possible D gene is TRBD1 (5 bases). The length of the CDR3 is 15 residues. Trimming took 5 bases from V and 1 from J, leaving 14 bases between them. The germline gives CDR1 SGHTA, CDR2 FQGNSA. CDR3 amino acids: CASSPQTGLNYGYTF. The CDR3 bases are TGTGCCAGCAGCCCTCAAACAGGTCTTAACTATGGCTACACCTTC.

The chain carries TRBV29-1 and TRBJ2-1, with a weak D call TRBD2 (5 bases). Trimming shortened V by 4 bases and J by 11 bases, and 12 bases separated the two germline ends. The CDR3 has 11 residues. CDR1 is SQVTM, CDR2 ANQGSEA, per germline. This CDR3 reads CSVVARAQQFF. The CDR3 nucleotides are TGCAGCGTTGTAGCGCGGGCCCAGCAGTTCTTC.

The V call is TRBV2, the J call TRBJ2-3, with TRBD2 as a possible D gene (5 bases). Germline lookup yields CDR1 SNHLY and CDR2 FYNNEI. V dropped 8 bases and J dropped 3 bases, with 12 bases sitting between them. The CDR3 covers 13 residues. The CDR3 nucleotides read TGTGCCAGCCCTCCCTTAGCGACAGATACGCAGTATTTT. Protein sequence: CASPPLATDTQYF.

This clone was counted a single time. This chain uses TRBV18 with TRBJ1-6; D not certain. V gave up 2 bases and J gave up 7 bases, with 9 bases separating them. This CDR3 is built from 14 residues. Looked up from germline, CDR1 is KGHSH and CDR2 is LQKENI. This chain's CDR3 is CASSPLQENSPLHF. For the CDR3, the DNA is TGTGCCAGCTCACCATTGCAGGAAAATTCACCCCTCCACTTT.

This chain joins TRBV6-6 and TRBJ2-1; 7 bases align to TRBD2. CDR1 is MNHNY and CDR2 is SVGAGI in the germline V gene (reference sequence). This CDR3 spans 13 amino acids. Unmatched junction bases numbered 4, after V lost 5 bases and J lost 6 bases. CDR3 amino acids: CASSRLAGNEQFF. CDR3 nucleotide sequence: TGTGCCAGCAGTCGACTAGCCGGCAATGAGCAGTTCTTC.

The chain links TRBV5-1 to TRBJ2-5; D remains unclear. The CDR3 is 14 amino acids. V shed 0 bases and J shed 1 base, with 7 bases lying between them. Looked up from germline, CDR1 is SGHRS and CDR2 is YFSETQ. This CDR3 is CASSLANFQETQYF. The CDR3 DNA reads TGCGCCAGCAGCTTGGCCAACTTCCAAGAGACCCAGTACTTC.

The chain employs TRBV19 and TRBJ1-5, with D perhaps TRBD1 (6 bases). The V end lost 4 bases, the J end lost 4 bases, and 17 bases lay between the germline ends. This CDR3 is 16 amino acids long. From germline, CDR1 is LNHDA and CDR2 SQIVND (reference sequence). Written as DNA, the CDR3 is TGTGCCAGTAGTAAGCTGGGAAACAGGGATAATCAGCCCCAGCATTTT. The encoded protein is CASSKLGNRDNQPQHF.

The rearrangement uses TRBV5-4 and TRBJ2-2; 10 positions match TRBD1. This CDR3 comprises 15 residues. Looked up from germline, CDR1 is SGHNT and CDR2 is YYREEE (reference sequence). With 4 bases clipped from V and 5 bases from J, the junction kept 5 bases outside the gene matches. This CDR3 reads CASSPPGQGTGELFF. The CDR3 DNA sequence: TGTGCCAGCAGCCCACCGGGACAGGGGACCGGGGAGCTGTTTTTT. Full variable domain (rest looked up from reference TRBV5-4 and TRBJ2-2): ETGVTQSPTHLIKTRGQQVTLRCSSQSGHNTVSWYQQALGQGPQFIFQYYREEENGRGNFPPRFSGLQFPNYSSELNVNALELDDSALYLCASSPPGQGTGELFFGEGSRLTVL.

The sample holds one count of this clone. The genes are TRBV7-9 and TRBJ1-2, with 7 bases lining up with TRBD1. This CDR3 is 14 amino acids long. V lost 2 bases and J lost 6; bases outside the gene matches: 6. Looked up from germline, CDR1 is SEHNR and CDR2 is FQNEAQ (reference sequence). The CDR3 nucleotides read TGTGCCAGCAGCTTACAGGGGGGACCCGATGGCTACACCTTC. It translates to CASSLQGGPDGYTF.

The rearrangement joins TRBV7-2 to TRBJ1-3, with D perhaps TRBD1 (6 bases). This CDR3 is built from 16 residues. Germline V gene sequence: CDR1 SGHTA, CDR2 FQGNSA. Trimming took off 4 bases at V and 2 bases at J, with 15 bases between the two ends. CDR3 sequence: CASSSTGLGTGNTIYF. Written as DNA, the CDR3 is TGTGCCAGCAGCTCCACAGGGCTAGGGACTGGAAACACCATATATTTT.

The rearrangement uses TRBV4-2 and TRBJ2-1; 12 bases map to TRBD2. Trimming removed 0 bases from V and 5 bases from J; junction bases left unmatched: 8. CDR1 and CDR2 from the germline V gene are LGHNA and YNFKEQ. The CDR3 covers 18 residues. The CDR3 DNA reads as TGTGCCAGCAGCCAAGATAGGCTAGCGGGGGGGACTGACAATGAGCAGTTCTTC. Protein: CASSQDRLAGGTDNEQFF.

The CDR3 here is CASSALRGRETQYF. The DNA of the CDR3 is TGTGCCAGCAGCGCCTTGCGGGGGCGAGAGACCCAGTACTTC. The chain has TRBV7-2 and TRBJ2-5; perhaps TRBD2 as D (7 bases). Trimming removed 5 bases from V and 4 bases from J, with 14 bases in between. Germline V gene data show CDR1 as SGHTA and CDR2 as FQGNSA. CDR3 length equals 14 residues.